Below, 18 T cell receptor beta chains from the same sample are listed, as sequenced in a study of human T cells and chemical hapten exposure. TCRdb re-called the RACE reads with MiXCR, one entry per CDR3 protein. Of more than 250,000 distinct CDR3 sequences listed, almost 8% were seen once; the top ten hold more than 0.95%. Time point described: pre-sensitization, week 0. Treatment reported: therapeutic diphenylcyclopropenone sensitization with weekly scalp DPC. Specimen: whole blood, collected in connection with sensitization to the hapten diphenylcyclopropenone (DPC). The origin of the receptors is a man aged 18 to 35 with alopecia areata. Some clones in this sample may be carry-over from other donors' samples.

In this sample, this clonotype turned up many times. V and J are TRBV6-1 and TRBJ2-5; D call uncertain. Germline V gene data show CDR1 as MNHNS and CDR2 as SASEGT. This CDR3 comprises 13 residues. Trimming removed 3 bases at V and 1 base at J, with 6 bases between. This CDR3 is CASSDWGQETQYF. The CDR3 coding sequence is TGTGCCAGCAGTGATTGGGGCCAAGAGACCCAGTACTTC.

This clonotype was observed many times. The J gene is TRBJ2-5, the V gene TRBV4-1; 7 bases line up with TRBD2. The CDR3 has 14 residues. Losses at the gene ends were 5 bases for V and 1 base for J; bases not matched to a gene: 4. Germline CDR1 is MGHRA and CDR2 is YSYEKL. The chain's CDR3 is CASSWGGLQETQYF. The CDR3, as DNA: TGCGCCAGCAGCTGGGGGGGACTCCAAGAGACCCAGTACTTC.

The gene calls are TRBV28 and TRBJ2-4; 10 nucleotides align to TRBD1. This CDR3 has 15 residues. Germline trimming cut 2 bases from V and 7 bases from J; bases unmatched to any gene: 5. CDR1 and CDR2 from the germline V gene are MDHEN and SYDVKM. The CDR3 DNA follows: TGTGCCAGCAGTTTAGATACGACAGGGGGCAACATTCAGTACTTC. Translation: CASSLDTTGGNIQYF.

This clonotype was seen ten or more times. The CDR3 spells CATSRTGGDFSNQPQHF. The CDR3 DNA reads as TGTGCCACCAGTAGGACAGGGGGAGACTTTAGCAATCAGCCCCAGCATTTT. The V call is TRBV24-1, the J call TRBJ1-5; 10 nucleotides agree with TRBD1. The V segment lost 6 bases and the J segment 0 bases; nucleotides outside the gene matches: 7. Germline V gene lookup returns CDR1 KGHDR and CDR2 SFDVKD. This CDR3 spans 17 amino acids.

This clonotype was found a few times. V is TRBV11-2 and J is TRBJ1-5; 7 positions agree with TRBD1. The CDR3 extends over 15 amino acids. Per germline, CDR1 SGHAT and CDR2 FQNNGV. The V segment lost 5 bases and the J segment 4 bases; nucleotides outside the gene matches: 8. The CDR3: CASSKTGIRNQPQHF. The CDR3 coding sequence is TGTGCCAGCAGCAAGACAGGGATTCGTAATCAGCCCCAGCATTTT.

This clonotype was observed at least ten times. This chain joins TRBV25-1 and TRBJ2-4; D is undetermined. Trimming stripped 4 bases from V and 8 bases from J, with 21 bases between. CDR1 and CDR2 from the germline V gene are MGHDK and SYGVNS. The CDR3 is 16 amino acids. As DNA, the CDR3 is TGTGCCAGCAGTGCCTTGGACCCGGGCGTTTTAGACATTCAGTACTTC. This encodes CASSALDPGVLDIQYF.

This chain connects TRBV9 to TRBJ2-1; D is ambiguous. Germline values: CDR1 SGDLS, CDR2 YYNGEE. Trimming stripped 0 bases from V and 10 bases from J, with 11 bases between. This CDR3 region has 13 residues. The CDR3 coding sequence is TGTGCCAGCAGCGTAGCCTCCCTCGGGGAGCAGTTCTTC. Its protein is CASSVASLGEQFF.

The chain employs TRBV7-9 and TRBJ2-5; D may be TRBD1 (6 bases). Trimming shortened V by 6 bases and J by 6 bases, and 20 bases separated the two germline ends. CDR1 and CDR2 from the germline V gene are SEHNR and FQNEAQ (reference sequence). The CDR3 runs 15 residues. CDR3 nucleotides: TGTGCCAGCAGTTATCAGCCAGGGGACACGAAGACCCAGTACTTC. This codes for CASSYQPGDTKTQYF.

This clonotype showed up just a few times. J is TRBJ1-2 and V is TRBV20-1; 8 positions agree with TRBD1. CDR1 DFQATT and CDR2 SNEGSKA come from the germline V gene (reference sequence). V was clipped by 3 bases and J by 0 bases; unmatched bases: 6. The CDR3 totals 15 residues. The CDR3 DNA reads as TGCAGTGCTAGTGAGCAGGGGGCGCCTAACTATGGCTACACCTTC. It codes for CSASEQGAPNYGYTF.

This clonotype was seen more than once but under ten times. The CDR3 loop is CSVESGQVNTEAFF. CDR3 coding DNA: TGCAGCGTTGAATCGGGACAAGTGAACACTGAAGCTTTCTTT. The rearrangement joins TRBV29-1 to TRBJ1-1, with a possible D match to TRBD1 (6 bases). This CDR3 region has 14 residues. With 2 bases removed from V and 0 bases from J, the gap between germline ends came to 10 bases. The germline gives CDR1 SQVTM, CDR2 ANQGSEA.

This clonotype has a handful of counts. V and J are TRBV6-5 and TRBJ2-3; maybe TRBD1 (6 bases). This CDR3 has 13 residues. The germline V and J ends were trimmed by 3 bases and 4 bases, with 8 bases remaining between them. The V gene's germline CDR1 is MNHEY and CDR2 SVGAGI. CDR3 coding DNA: TGTGCCAGCAGTTATGGGGGCCCAGATACGCAGTATTTT. It translates to CASSYGGPDTQYF.

This clonotype appeared a few times. The V and J genes are TRBV4-1 and TRBJ1-1; no definite D call. The CDR3 sequence is 14 residues long. V was shortened by 2 bases and J by 2 bases, with 9 bases between the two germline ends. CDR1 and CDR2 from the germline V gene are MGHRA and YSYEKL. DNA of the CDR3: TGCGCCAGCAGCCAAAGAACAGACAACACTGAAGCTTTCTTT. This sequence encodes CASSQRTDNTEAFF.

This clonotype was seen many times. V usage is TRBV11-2 and J usage is TRBJ2-1, with 8 bases that match TRBD1. J gave up 6 bases and V 1 base, and 8 bases lay outside the gene matches. This CDR3 contains 16 residues. Germline V gives CDR1 SGHAT, CDR2 FQNNGV. The CDR3 loop is CASSLVIGTGTNEQFF. CDR3 bases: TGTGCCAGCAGCTTAGTAATTGGGACAGGTACCAATGAGCAGTTCTTC.

This rearrangement joins TRBV28 to TRBJ2-5; D is tentatively TRBD1 or TRBD2 (5 bases each). From germline, CDR1 is MDHEN and CDR2 SYDVKM. This CDR3 is 14 amino acids long. V was cut by 6 bases and J by 4 bases, with 15 bases left in between. CDR3 residues: CASRSSGTGETQYF. As DNA, the CDR3 is TGTGCCAGCAGGTCCTCTGGGACCGGAGAGACCCAGTACTTC.

This clonotype was picked up many times. The gene calls are TRBV27 and TRBJ2-5, with 9 bases matching TRBD2. With 3 bases clipped from V and 2 bases from J, the junction kept 13 bases outside the gene matches. The CDR3 spans 18 residues. Germline loops: CDR1 MNHEY, CDR2 SMNVEV (reference sequence). CDR3 in amino acids: CASSFLSPAGGRQETQYF. CDR3 nucleotide sequence: TGTGCCAGCAGTTTTTTATCTCCGGCGGGGGGGCGTCAAGAGACCCAGTACTTC.

The chain joins TRBV10-3 to TRBJ2-2, with D maybe TRBD1 (5 bases). The CDR3 spans 16 residues. V gave up 4 bases and J gave up 4 bases, with 16 bases separating them. CDR1 and CDR2 from the germline V gene are ENHRY and SYGVKD. The CDR3 reads CAISGFVVGRTGELFF. CDR3 DNA: TGTGCCATCAGTGGGTTTGTGGTGGGGCGCACCGGGGAGCTGTTTTTT.

This clonotype was seen repeatedly, ten times or more. The J gene is TRBJ1-1, the V gene TRBV4-3; no clear D gene. Germline lookup yields CDR1 LGHNA and CDR2 YSLEER. The CDR3 has 14 residues. The V gene lost 0 bases and the J gene lost 1 base, with 6 bases spanning the gap. The CDR3 loop reads CASSQDPRNTEAFF. The CDR3 bases are TGCGCCAGCAGCCAAGATCCCAGGAACACTGAAGCTTTCTTT.

This clonotype was observed at least ten times. The chain is built from TRBV5-1 and TRBJ2-1; 11 bases align to TRBD2. The CDR3 is 17 amino acids. Germline assignment: CDR1 SGHRS and CDR2 YFSETQ. Unmatched junction bases numbered 12, after V lost 1 base and J lost 9 bases. The DNA for the CDR3 is TGCGCCAGCAGCTTGATAATACTAGCGGGGGCCTCCGGTGAGCAGTTCTTC. The encoded protein is CASSLIILAGASGEQFF.